This TCR beta chain originates from a study of response to subunit inactivated influenza vaccine. Study-wide findings and caveats: The authors suggested that every seasonal influenza vaccination recruits few new T cells.

This CDR3 contains 16 residues. Germline V lookup: CDR1 SEHNR, CDR2 FQNEAQ (reference sequence). With V trimmed by 3 bases and J by 0 bases, 7 bases remained unmatched. This clonotype turned up a few times. No antigen is known for it. MiXCR, run by TCRdb on the RT-PCR reads, gives a single entry per CDR3 protein. The data hold around 480,000 distinct CDR3 sequences, with 15% to 20% observed a single time. The rearrangement joins TRBV7-9 to TRBJ1-1, with 7 bases aligning to TRBD1. The clonotype was recovered from a man aged 45-69 years who received an inactivated influenza vaccine. The sequencing used CD4+ T cells sorted from PBMCs, collected around 25 months after vaccination. The CDR3 region has the DNA TGTGCCAGCAGCTTTCGAGGGGGCCCCTTGAACACTGAAGCTTTCTTT. It translates to CASSFRGGPLNTEAFF.